This T cell receptor beta chain was identified during a study of T cells in Graves' hyperthyroidism and ophthalmopathy. Worth noting for this clonotype: Its specificity is not known.

Template material for amplifying TCR beta CDR3 regions consisted of RNA transcripts. The study used the HTBI primer set for a first-round RT-PCR of the TCR CDR3. TCRdb reprocessed the multiplex PCR reads via MiXCR and lists one record per CDR3 protein. Of 610,000 or so distinct CDR3 sequences listed, roughly 46% are singletons. Based on clinical symptoms, serum thyroxine and TRAb, thyroid ultrasound and orbital computed tomography, diagnoses were reached. The CDR3 has 16 residues. Germline CDR1 LGHNA, CDR2 YSLEER. The V end lost 1 base, the J end lost 4 bases, and 16 bases lay between the germline ends. General observations from the study: Most expanded thyroid clonotypes above 0.001 recurred in blood.

This clonotype originated in a woman aged 18-30 years with Graves' hyperthyroidism. The V and J genes are TRBV4-3 and TRBJ1-1; no reliable D call. Sequencing used peripheral blood or thyroid tissue (not recorded which). The CDR3 DNA follows: TGCGCCAGCAGCCAAGGGTCTTTCAGTCCACCCACTGAAGCTTTCTTT. Residues: CASSQGSFSPPTEAFF.